These T cell receptor beta chains were read from a single sample in a study of cytomegalovirus exposure and HLA in healthy donors. Using immunoSEQ multiplex PCR, the repertoire was profiled, and TCRdb retains in-frame clones only, with some absent. The sample has about 200,000 clones, 60% to 85% seen once. The specimen was PBMCs. These receptors were collected from a woman between 40 and 50 years old in good health and CMV-seronegative. The CDR3 runs from the conserved cysteine through the conserved F or W. Fields, in order: D gene, clone size, J gene, V gene, CDR3 DNA, CDR3 protein. A D gene is named only where the DNA matches it firmly. Clone size is given for some rows only: seen once, a few or many times, or a class if the clone is expanded.

d_gene: -
abundance: -
j_gene: TRBJ2-7
v_gene: TRBV13
CDR3nt: TGTGCCAGCAGCTTCGCTAGCGCACGGCACCTCTACGAGCAGTACTTC
CDR3aa: CASSFASARHLYEQYF

d_gene: TRBD2
abundance: -
j_gene: TRBJ2-1
v_gene: TRBV27
CDR3nt: TGTGCCCCAAGCGGGAGGGTTTACAATGAGCAGTTCTTC
CDR3aa: CAPSGRVYNEQFF

d_gene: -
abundance: few
j_gene: TRBJ1-1
v_gene: TRBV4-2
CDR3nt: TGTGCCAGCAGCCAGCCAGGAAAGAACACTGAAGCTTTCTTT
CDR3aa: CASSQPGKNTEAFF

d_gene: TRBD1
abundance: -
j_gene: TRBJ1-4
v_gene: TRBV30
CDR3nt: TGTGCCTGGAGTAGGACAGGGACTCTGGAAAAACTGTTTTTT
CDR3aa: CAWSRTGTLEKLFF

d_gene: -
abundance: -
j_gene: TRBJ2-3
v_gene: TRBV4-2
CDR3nt: TGTGCCAGCAGCCGGGAGGGGGGAGATACGCAGTATTTT
CDR3aa: CASSREGGDTQYF

d_gene: -
abundance: -
j_gene: TRBJ1-2
v_gene: TRBV9
CDR3nt: TGTGCCAGCAGCTCAGACCTAGCCAACAACTATGGCTACACCTTC
CDR3aa: CASSSDLANNYGYTF

d_gene: -
abundance: -
j_gene: TRBJ1-1
v_gene: TRBV11-3
CDR3nt: TGTGCCAGCAGCTTACAGGGAACTGAAGCTTTCTTT
CDR3aa: CASSLQGTEAFF

d_gene: -
abundance: -
j_gene: TRBJ2-7
v_gene: TRBV2
CDR3nt: TGTGCCAGCAGTGAAGGGTACGAGCAGTACTTC
CDR3aa: CASSEGYEQYF

d_gene: -
abundance: -
j_gene: TRBJ1-2
v_gene: TRBV7-2
CDR3nt: TGTGCCAGCAGCAACCTACTAGGTGGCTACACCTTC
CDR3aa: CASSNLLGGYTF

d_gene: TRBD1
abundance: -
j_gene: TRBJ1-1
v_gene: TRBV2
CDR3nt: TGTGCCAGCAGTGAAGGACGACAGGGACTAGCTTTCTTT
CDR3aa: CASSEGRQGLAFF

d_gene: -
abundance: few
j_gene: TRBJ2-2
v_gene: TRBV10-3
CDR3nt: TGTGCCATCAGTGAGTCTGACTCCAGGGAGCTGTTTTTT
CDR3aa: CAISESDSRELFF

d_gene: -
abundance: -
j_gene: TRBJ1-4
v_gene: TRBV18
CDR3nt: TGTGCCAGCTCACCACGACAGCTCGATAATGAAAAACTGTTTTTT
CDR3aa: CASSPRQLDNEKLFF

d_gene: TRBD1
abundance: -
j_gene: TRBJ1-4
v_gene: TRBV30
CDR3nt: TGTGCCTGGAGTGTACAGGGGGCTCACCTAGTGGGGGAAAAACTGTTTTTT
CDR3aa: CAWSVQGAHLVGEKLFF

d_gene: TRBD2
abundance: -
j_gene: TRBJ2-5
v_gene: TRBV6-1
CDR3nt: TGTGCCAGCAGTGCCTTGCTTGGGACTAGTAGGGGCAAAGAGACCCAGTACTTC
CDR3aa: CASSALLGTSRGKETQYF